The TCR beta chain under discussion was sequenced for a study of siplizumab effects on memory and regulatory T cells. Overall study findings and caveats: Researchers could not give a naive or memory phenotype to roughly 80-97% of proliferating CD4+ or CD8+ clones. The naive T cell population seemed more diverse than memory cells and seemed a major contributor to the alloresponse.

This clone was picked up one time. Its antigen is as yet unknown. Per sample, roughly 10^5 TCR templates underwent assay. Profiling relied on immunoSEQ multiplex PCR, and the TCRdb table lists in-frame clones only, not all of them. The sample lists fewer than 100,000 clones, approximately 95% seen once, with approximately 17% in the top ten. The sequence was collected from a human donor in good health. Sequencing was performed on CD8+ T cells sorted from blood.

The CDR3 nucleotides read TGTGCCAGCAGCGACGGGACAGGGAGGACCACTGAAGCTTTCTTT. Its protein product is CASSDGTGRTTEAFF. The J gene is TRBJ1-1, the V gene TRBV9; 9 bases are shared with TRBD1. Germline CDR1 reads SGDLS; CDR2 reads YYNGEE. The J segment lost 4 bases and the V segment lost 3 bases, leaving 7 bases of the junction unmatched. The CDR3 sequence is 15 residues long.